This T cell receptor beta chain is from a study of OX40 agonist ivuxolimab in advanced cancers. Study-level background: Patients treated during dose escalation were battling hepatocellular carcinoma, melanoma, renal cell or head and neck cancer.

Method: immunoSEQ multiplex PCR; TCRdb's copy keeps in-frame clones and lacks some. The sample lists fewer than 80,000 clones, over 75% seen once, with around 0.6% in the top ten. V lost 0 bases to trimming and J lost 9 bases, with 15 bases between them. CDR1 is MNHEY and CDR2 is SVGAGI in the germline V gene. The CDR3 has 15 residues. This sample comprised CD4+ or CD8+ T cells sorted from blood, obtained in a trial of the OX40 agonist ivuxolimab. This sequence joins TRBV6-5 and TRBJ2-1; D may be TRBD2 (5 bases). The sequence was collected from an adult with an advanced solid tumor such as melanoma, head and neck, liver or kidney cancer. As DNA, the CDR3 is TGTGCCAGCAGTTACTCGACGGACTCCGTAACTGAGCAGTTCTTC. Translation: CASSYSTDSVTEQFF.